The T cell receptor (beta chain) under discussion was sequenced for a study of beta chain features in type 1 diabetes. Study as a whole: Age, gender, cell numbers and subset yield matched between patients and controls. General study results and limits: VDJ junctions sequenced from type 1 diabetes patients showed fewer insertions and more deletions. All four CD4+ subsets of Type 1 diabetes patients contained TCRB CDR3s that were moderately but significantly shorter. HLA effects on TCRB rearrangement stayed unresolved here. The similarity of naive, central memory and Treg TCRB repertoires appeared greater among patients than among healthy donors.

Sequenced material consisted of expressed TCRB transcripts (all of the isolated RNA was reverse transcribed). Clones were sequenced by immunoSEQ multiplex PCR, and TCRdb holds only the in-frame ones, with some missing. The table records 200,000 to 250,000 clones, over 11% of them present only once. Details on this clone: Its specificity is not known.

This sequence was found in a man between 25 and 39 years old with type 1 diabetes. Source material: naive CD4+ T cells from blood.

This CDR3 reads CAWSKGGNAEAFF. The CDR3 coding sequence is TGTGCCTGGAGTAAAGGGGGCAATGCTGAAGCTTTCTTT. This chain uses TRBV30 with TRBJ1-1, with 7 bases identical to TRBD1. From germline, CDR1 is GTSNPN and CDR2 SVGIG (reference sequence). This CDR3 contains 13 residues. With V trimmed by 2 bases and J by 6 bases, 6 bases remained unmatched.